The 21 T cell receptor beta chains below come from one sample, sequenced in a study of long-term antiretroviral therapy in people with HIV. At the survey level, the v3.0 immunoSEQ assay was run. The repertoire was sequenced with immunoSEQ multiplex PCR; TCRdb's copy has only in-frame clones and lacks some. The data show some 29,000 clones, around 80% seen once. Sequencing was performed on unsorted PBMCs, taken 1.5 years before starting antiretroviral therapy. The origin of the receptors is a man between 18 and 29 years old with HIV.

This clone was recorded once. V usage is TRBV5-1 and J usage is TRBJ2-1; TRBD2 might be the D (6 bases). V lost 4 bases and J lost 8, with 16 bases in between. CDR1 and CDR2 from the germline V gene are SGHRS and YFSETQ. This CDR3 is 14 amino acids long. The CDR3 protein is CASSPQVGGHEQFF. CDR3 DNA: TGCGCCAGCAGCCCGCAAGTCGGGGGACATGAGCAGTTCTTC.

This sequence joins TRBV4-1 and TRBJ2-7; tentatively, D is TRBD1 (6 bases). V lost 0 bases to trimming and J lost 2 bases, with 11 bases between them. This CDR3 region has 15 residues. Germline V gene sequence: CDR1 MGHRA, CDR2 YSYEKL. The CDR3 DNA sequence: TGCGCCAGCAGCCAAGATCCTGGGGGCCCCTACGAGCAGTACTTC. Protein: CASSQDPGGPYEQYF.

The J gene is TRBJ2-7, the V gene TRBV29-1; D gene ambiguous. CDR3 length equals 13 residues. V was shortened by 0 bases and J by 2 bases, with 8 bases between the two germline ends. Per the germline V gene, CDR1 is SQVTM and CDR2 is ANQGSEA. This CDR3 reads CSVEEVQTYEQYF. The DNA of the CDR3 is TGCAGCGTTGAAGAGGTACAGACCTACGAGCAGTACTTC.

The CDR3 nucleotides read TGTGCCAGCAGCTCCCACGGGCGGGAGGTGGGCACAGATACGCAGTATTTT. Translated: CASSSHGREVGTDTQYF. V gene TRBV5-8 combines with J gene TRBJ2-3, with 8 positions matching TRBD2. Germline loops: CDR1 SGHTS, CDR2 YDEGEE. The CDR3 totals 17 residues. With 3 bases clipped from V and 1 base from J, the junction kept 10 bases outside the gene matches.

The chain is built from TRBV28 and TRBJ2-1, with D possibly TRBD2 on 6 matching bases. V was shortened by 5 bases and J by 0 bases, with 14 bases between the two germline ends. There are 16 residues in the CDR3. Germline loops: CDR1 MDHEN, CDR2 SYDVKM. The CDR3 nucleotides are TGTGCCAGCAGTCAAGGGACTTTTAGCTCCTACAATGAGCAGTTCTTC. Its translation is CASSQGTFSSYNEQFF.

The chain carries TRBV5-6 and TRBJ2-1; D perhaps matches TRBD2 (7 bases). This CDR3 contains 14 residues. Germline CDR1 and CDR2: SGHDT and YYEEEE. Trimming left V 4 bases short and J 12 bases short, with 20 bases between. The DNA for the CDR3 is TGTGCCAGCAGCCGGGGGGCAGGGGCCTTTTGGCAGTTCTTC. Its translation: CASSRGAGAFWQFF.

The V and J genes are TRBV9 and TRBJ2-3, with D possibly called TRBD1 or TRBD2 (7 bases each). The CDR3 is 15 residues long. Trimming removed 3 bases at V and 5 bases at J, with 16 bases between. In germline, CDR1 is SGDLS, CDR2 YYNGEE. The CDR3, as DNA: TGTGCCAGCAGCGACCGGGGGAGGGGGCGAGATACGCAGTATTTT. Its translation: CASSDRGRGRDTQYF.

This chain joins TRBV10-3 and TRBJ2-7; 9 positions match TRBD1. The CDR3 is 13 amino acids. Germline loops: CDR1 ENHRY, CDR2 SYGVKD. Germline trimming cut 6 bases from V and 2 bases from J; bases unmatched to any gene: 2. CDR3 in DNA: TGTGCCATCAGGCGGACAGGGGCCTACGAGCAGTACTTC. Protein product: CAIRRTGAYEQYF.

By sample share, this clone is large. This sequence joins TRBV10-3 and TRBJ1-2, with D hard to call. The ends were cut back, 3 bases at V and 1 base at J, with 9 bases in the middle. This CDR3 is built from 14 residues. Germline CDR1 ENHRY, CDR2 SYGVKD. CDR3 protein: CAISDAVGNYGYTF. The CDR3 coding sequence is TGTGCCATCAGTGATGCGGTTGGTAACTATGGCTACACCTTC.

This sequence joins TRBV5-1 and TRBJ2-3; 10 nucleotides line up with TRBD2. Germline-derived CDR1 and CDR2 are SGHRS and YFSETQ. This CDR3 region has 15 residues. The junction had 6 bases not matched to a gene; V was cut back by 6 bases and J by 2 bases. Here the CDR3 reads CASTRGLANTDTQYF. The CDR3 nucleotides are TGCGCCAGCACCAGGGGACTAGCGAACACAGATACGCAGTATTTT.

The CDR3 DNA is TGTGCCAGTAGTATCAGCAGGGCAACAGTAGAGACCCAGTACTTC. Amino acid sequence: CASSISRATVETQYF. V and J are TRBV19 and TRBJ2-5; possible D gene TRBD1, 5 bases. The germline V and J ends were trimmed by 3 bases and 4 bases, with 15 bases remaining between them. Germline loops: CDR1 LNHDA, CDR2 SQIVND (reference sequence). CDR3 size: 15 residues. Filled out from reference TRBV19 and TRBJ2-5, the complete variable domain reads DGGITQSPKYLFRKEGQNVTLSCEQNLNHDAMYWYRQDPGQGLRLIYYSQIVNDFQKGDIAEGYSVSREKKESFPLTVTSAQKNPTAFYLCASSISRATVETQYFGPGTRLLVL.

This clone was seen more than once but under ten times. The chain is built from TRBV5-6 and TRBJ2-4; 8 positions match TRBD1. CDR3 length: 15 residues. V was pared by 6 bases and J by 2 bases, with 7 bases of the junction left unmatched. The V gene's germline CDR1 is SGHDT and CDR2 YYEEEE. CDR3 bases: TGTGCCAGCACGCCAGACAGGGGACCCAAAAACATTCAGTACTTC. It is translated as CASTPDRGPKNIQYF.

The genes are TRBV11-2 and TRBJ2-1, with D perhaps assigned TRBD1 or TRBD2 (5 bases each). V lost 1 base to trimming and J lost 7 bases, with 26 bases between them. The germline gives CDR1 SGHAT, CDR2 FQNNGV. The CDR3 covers 19 residues. As DNA, the CDR3 is TGTGCCAGCAGCTTAGGAGAGCGGAGGCAGGGTGGTGTACGGAATGAGCAGTTCTTC. Translation gives CASSLGERRQGGVRNEQFF.

The chain uses TRBV19 and TRBJ1-1; tentatively, D is TRBD1 (6 bases). Germline V gene sequence: CDR1 LNHDA, CDR2 SQIVND (reference sequence). CDR3 length: 12 amino acids. V lost 3 bases and J lost 12, with 14 bases in between. The CDR3 DNA sequence: TGTGCCAGTAGTATTGGCGGGGGCGCAACTTTCTTT. It specifies CASSIGGGATFF.

The chain joins TRBV27 to TRBJ2-1, with 9 bases aligning to TRBD2. J gave up 10 bases and V 3 bases, and 7 bases lay outside the gene matches. The CDR3 sequence is 14 residues long. Germline assignment: CDR1 MNHEY and CDR2 SMNVEV (reference sequence). In nucleotides, the CDR3 is TGTGCCAGCAGTTTTGGACTAGCGCCAGTCGAGCAGTTCTTC. Its translation is CASSFGLAPVEQFF.

The chain employs TRBV7-8 and TRBJ1-5, with a weak D call TRBD1 (5 bases). There are 14 residues in the CDR3. Trimming cost V 5 bases and J 9 bases, with 17 bases left between them. The germline gives CDR1 SGHVS, CDR2 FQNEAQ. CDR3 region: CASSAGTARLPQHF. CDR3 DNA: TGTGCCAGCAGCGCAGGGACCGCCCGCCTGCCCCAGCATTTT. The full variable domain, with the rest looked up from reference TRBV7-8 and TRBJ1-5, is GAGVSQSPRYKVAKRGQDVALRCDPISGHVSLFWYQQALGQGPEFLTYFQNEAQLDKSGLPSDRFFAERPEGSVSTLKIQRTQQEDSAVYLCASSAGTARLPQHFGDGTRLSIL.

The gene calls are TRBV30 and TRBJ1-3; the D is unclear. Germline V gene lookup returns CDR1 GTSNPN and CDR2 SVGIG (reference sequence). There are 15 residues in the CDR3. V was clipped by 0 bases and J by 0 bases, with 9 bases between them. The CDR3 sequence: CAWSVLSGSGNTIYF. CDR3 bases: TGTGCCTGGAGTGTACTAAGTGGCTCTGGAAACACCATATATTTT.

CDR3: CAISGLAGNRGYNEQFF. CDR3 nucleotide sequence: TGTGCCATCAGTGGGCTAGCGGGAAACAGGGGCTACAATGAGCAGTTCTTC. The rearrangement links TRBV10-3 to TRBJ2-1, with 9 bases fitting TRBD2. Germline V lookup: CDR1 ENHRY, CDR2 SYGVKD. This CDR3 is built from 17 residues. V was pared by 4 bases and J by 3 bases, with 10 bases of the junction left unmatched.

The chain has TRBV5-1 and TRBJ1-4, with TRBD1 as a possible D gene (5 bases). Germline V CDR1 and CDR2: SGHRS, YFSETQ. The CDR3 extends over 14 amino acids. With 4 bases removed from V and 7 bases from J, the gap between germline ends came to 14 bases. DNA for the CDR3: TGCGCCAGCAGCCCCGACAGTGACCTTGAAAAACTGTTTTTT. This sequence encodes CASSPDSDLEKLFF.

This chain joins TRBV2 and TRBJ2-3; D gene unclear. V gave up 6 bases and J gave up 12 bases, with 13 bases separating them. CDR1 is SNHLY, CDR2 FYNNEI, per germline. The CDR3 is made up of 11 amino acids. CDR3 residues: CASSPSMVQYF. CDR3 nucleotide sequence: TGTGCCAGCAGCCCCAGTATGGTTCAGTATTTT.

This clone was detected only once. The chain employs TRBV7-9 and TRBJ1-2; D perhaps matches TRBD1 (6 bases). Trimming shortened V by 4 bases and J by 2 bases, and 8 bases separated the two germline ends. This CDR3 is built from 13 residues. The germline V gene has CDR1 SEHNR and CDR2 FQNEAQ (reference sequence). CDR3 protein: CASSSGQNYGYTF. The CDR3 nucleotides read TGTGCCAGCAGCTCCGGACAGAACTATGGCTACACCTTC.